This T cell receptor (beta chain) was captured by sequencing in a study of Graves' ophthalmopathy and Graves' hyperthyroidism (dated 2018 in TCRdb). About the full investigation: Peripheral blood was collected before any treatment was given, at the time of initial diagnosis. After sampling, hyperthyroidism patients received methimazole starting at 30 mg daily, and ophthalmopathy patients received high-dose intravenous methylprednisolone. In total, around 140 blood samples were TCR-sequenced: some 43 ophthalmopathy, some 80 hyperthyroidism and some 17 hyperthyroidism-to-ophthalmopathy patients. For independent validation, a separate cohort was made up of 18 hyperthyroidism patients plus 17 patients who later progressed from hyperthyroidism to ophthalmopathy. In a handful of hyperthyroidism patients, the T-cell repertoire of thyroid tissue was compared with the T-cell repertoire of blood. The study used signatures of the TCR beta repertoire to tell Graves' ophthalmopathy apart from Graves' hyperthyroidism and to predict which patients would progress to ophthalmopathy. The 100 discovery patients were randomly split 7:3 into training and test sets. To explore V-J signatures distinguishing ophthalmopathy from hyperthyroidism, a discovery set of 100 patients (43 ophthalmopathy, about 57 stable hyperthyroidism) was enrolled.

Patients with ophthalmopathy had moderately to severely active disease, with a Clinical Activity Score of 3 or more, a NOSPECS grade of 4 or more, and a disease duration of less than 3 months. Anyone with other autoimmune diseases, uncontrolled infections, pregnancy or lactation was excluded from the study. Diagnosis was based on clinical symptoms, serum thyroxine, TRAb, thyroid ultrasound and orbital computed tomography. PBMCs were isolated from more than 8 ml of fresh peripheral blood by Ficoll-Paque density gradient centrifugation. Trizol reagent was used to extract the total RNA, and its quality was then checked on an Agilent 2100 Bioanalyzer. For repertoire sequencing, the TCR beta CDR3 regions were amplified from RNA transcripts. A first-round RT-PCR used HTBI primers with the Qiagen OneStep RT-PCR kit, followed by a second-round multiplex PCR, size selection and purification. Sequencing of the libraries was carried out on an Illumina HiSeq2000 in paired-end mode with 100 bp reads. For the original study's pipeline: SOAPnuke was used to process the reads, removing any read that contained adapters or uncalled bases, had a mean Phred below 15, or lacked an exact match to the constant primer or identifier. High-quality paired reads were merged with COPE v1.2.5. Clonotypes were defined as unique nucleotide sequences and were aligned to IMGT TRB V, D and J references using MiTCR v1.1. The analysis was limited to V-J combinations with a frequency above 0.0001, which together covered approximately 99% of repertoires. For each V-J combination, a TCR clonal expansion and chaos score was defined as the ratio of F50 clonal expansion to chaos observed in the TCRdist matrix. Welch's t-statistics and random forest were used to reduce features to about a dozen V-J combinations, which were fed into a naive Bayes classifier. Thyroid-blood repertoire similarity was quantified with the Morisita-Horn index. TCRdb passed the public sequencing reads through fastp at Q25 and MiXCR, retaining productive beta sequences. Identical CDR3 proteins give one entry, which carries the most common genes and DNA. None of the V and J calls come from the authors' own analysis; TCRdb made them. The sample contains about 400,000 distinct CDR3 sequences, 18% of them found a single time. Of the sample, about 1.6% falls within the top ten clones.

This clonotype was detected ten times or more. There is no known antigen for this receptor. No much larger clone is present one base from it, and per-base qualities are unavailable. The research as a whole found: No statistical method was used to predetermine the sample size, and group allocation was not hidden from the investigators. Ophthalmopathy was separated from stable hyperthyroidism by the 13-signature model with roughly 90% sensitivity and roughly 83% specificity in cross-validation and with 80%/75% in the test set. Most expanded thyroid clonotypes with a frequency above 0.001 also appeared in blood, which suggests that blood repertoires may reflect the immune response in the thyroid. In validation, the model predicted ophthalmopathy progression with about 70% sensitivity and less than 80% specificity; some twelve predicted patients were CT-confirmed with GO in a median of approximately 6.5 months.

Counted from cysteine to phenylalanine, this CDR3 has 14 amino acids. Only the CDR3 DNA is retained, 42 bases long and in frame from the first base. The germline V gene yields KGHSH for CDR1 and LQKENI for CDR2. Trimming at the junction amounts to 0 bases on V and 0 bases on J, and the germline ends lie 6 bases apart. The receptor was isolated from a young woman with Graves' ophthalmopathy. Donor details come from another sample of the same person, matched by shared clones. The receptor chain draws on TRBV18 and TRBJ2-7; the D gene lacks a confident call. Sequencing was carried out using peripheral blood. The CDR3 protein: CASSPPLSSYEQYF. The nucleotides are TGTGCCAGCTCACCACCTCTGAGCTCCTACGAGCAGTACTTC. The full variable domain, with segments outside the CDR3 supplied by the reference TRBV18 and TRBJ2-7 proteins, appears as NAGVMQNPRHLVRRRGQEARLRCSPMKGHSHVYWYRQLPEEGLKFMVYLQKENIIDESGMPKERFSAEFPKEGPSILRIQQVVRGDSAAYFCASSPPLSSYEQYFGPGTRLTVT.